This T cell receptor beta chain derives from a study of T cell repertoires in cytomegalovirus infection. Points from the study as a whole: The study found HLA-C-restricted CMV-specific TCR beta clonotypes dominating the ex vivo response.

The CDR3 loop spans 14 amino acids. Per germline, CDR1 SEHNR and CDR2 FQNEAQ (reference sequence). V was clipped by 5 bases and J by 10 bases, with 20 bases between them. TCRdb recomputed calls from the reads with MiXCR, one row per CDR3 protein. The data show roughly 990,000 distinct CDR3 sequences, with more than 25% seen just once and around an eighth held by the top ten. This clonotype occurred a few times. Its target is not known. The source material was cultured CD8+ T cells from PBMCs, sampled from culture after CMV antigen stimulation. The receptor's source is a human donor in good health (CMV status not recorded). Some clones in this sample may be carry-over from other donors' samples. V is TRBV7-9 and J is TRBJ1-1, with a weak D call TRBD1 (5 bases). As DNA, the CDR3 is TGTGCCAGCAGCCCCGAACAGGTCTCCACAGCAGCTTTCTTT. Translating it yields CASSPEQVSTAAFF.